Below are 26 T cell receptor beta chains sequenced from a single sample in a study of response to subunit inactivated influenza vaccine. TCRdb passed the RT-PCR reads through MiXCR, listing each CDR3 protein once. The data show 550,000 to 800,000 distinct CDR3 sequences, approximately 15% seen once. Sample: PBMCs from blood, taken 14 to 15 days before vaccination. The receptors stem from a man aged 50 or older who received an inactivated influenza vaccine.

In its sample, this clonotype was seen many times. The chain employs TRBV29-1 and TRBJ2-7; 9 nucleotides line up with TRBD1. This CDR3 comprises 15 residues. CDR1 is SQVTM and CDR2 is ANQGSEA in the germline V gene. V trimming: 0 bases; J trimming: 1 base; junction bases outside the gene matches: 4. The CDR3, as DNA: TGCAGCGTTGAAGAGAAGGGACAGGGTTCCTACGAGCAGTACTTC. Its translation is CSVEEKGQGSYEQYF.

This clonotype has at least ten counts. The gene calls are TRBV6-6 and TRBJ1-3, with no clear D. This CDR3 spans 12 amino acids. Germline V gives CDR1 MNHNY, CDR2 SVGAGI (reference sequence). V was pared by 4 bases and J by 8 bases, with 9 bases between. As DNA, the CDR3 is TGTGCCAGCAGTTCCGCAGCGGACACCATATATTTT. This gives the protein CASSSAADTIYF.

CDR3 sequence: CASKGTEQSYEQYF. The CDR3 coding sequence is TGTGCCAGCAAGGGGACAGAGCAGTCCTACGAGCAGTACTTC. The rearrangement links TRBV12-3 or TRBV12-4 to TRBJ2-7; 7 bases are a match to TRBD1. V was clipped by 7 bases and J by 1 base; unmatched bases: 7. This CDR3 has 14 residues.

This clonotype has ten or more counts. CDR3 region: CASSQLGFLAAIQETQYF. In nucleotides, the CDR3 is TGTGCCAGCAGCCAACTGGGGTTCCTAGCGGCTATACAAGAGACCCAGTACTTC. The V gene is TRBV3-1, the J gene TRBJ2-5; 7 bases agree with TRBD2. CDR3 size: 18 residues. The V and J ends lost 2 bases and 2 bases, in that order; junction bases with no gene match: 14. Per the germline V gene, CDR1 is LGHDT and CDR2 is YNNKEL (reference sequence).

This clonotype was found many times. The chain couples TRBV7-9 to TRBJ2-1; D is ambiguous. This CDR3 is 13 amino acids long. With 6 bases removed from V and 5 bases from J, the gap between germline ends came to 11 bases. CDR1 is SEHNR and CDR2 is FQNEAQ in the germline V gene (reference sequence). In DNA form, the CDR3 reads TGTGCCAGCAGTAAACTCCCCCACAATGAGCAGTTCTTC. Its protein product is CASSKLPHNEQFF.

CDR3 coding DNA: TGCGCCAGCAGCCTGACGGGACAGGGGTCCGGAAACACCATATATTTT. It yields the protein CASSLTGQGSGNTIYF. The J gene is TRBJ1-3, the V gene TRBV5-1, with TRBD1 matching over 10 bases. Per the germline V gene, CDR1 is SGHRS and CDR2 is YFSETQ. V dropped 4 bases and J dropped 4; count of bases not matched to a gene: 8. The CDR3 is made up of 16 amino acids.

As regards this clonotype: Mismatch with germline at one junction end may stem from a read error. V usage is TRBV6-2 or TRBV6-3 and J usage is TRBJ2-1, with 10 bases identical to TRBD2. The CDR3 is made up of 15 amino acids. CDR1 is MNHEY, CDR2 SVGEGT, per germline. CDR3 region: CTSTRLAGSYNEQFF. CDR3 coding DNA: TGTACCAGCACTCGACTAGCGGGCTCCTACAATGAGCAGTTCTTC.

This clonotype came up many times. The chain links TRBV6-2 or TRBV6-3 to TRBJ2-2; tentatively, D is TRBD2 (6 bases). There are 15 residues in the CDR3. V was pared by 5 bases and J by 2 bases, with 12 bases between. Germline assignment: CDR1 MNHEY and CDR2 SVGEGT. CDR3 residues: CASSNGGTNTGELFF. The CDR3, as DNA: TGTGCCAGCAGTAACGGGGGTACAAACACCGGGGAGCTGTTTTTT.

The chain employs TRBV20-1 and TRBJ1-6; D call uncertain. CDR1 and CDR2 (germline): DFQATT, SNEGSKA (reference sequence). V lost 1 base and J 4 bases, leaving 8 bases between the germline ends. CDR3 length: 14 amino acids. Written as DNA, the CDR3 is TGCAGTGCTAGAGGCGCAGATTATAATTCACCCCTCCACTTT. This codes for CSARGADYNSPLHF.

The V call is TRBV6-2 or TRBV6-3, the J call TRBJ2-7, with 11 nucleotides matching TRBD2. In germline, CDR1 is MNHEY, CDR2 SVGEGT. V gave up 6 bases and J gave up 1 base; unmatched junction bases: 8. This CDR3 spans 16 amino acids. The CDR3 DNA sequence: TGTGCCAGCAGCCACTGGACTAGCGGGCGTTCCTACGAGCAGTACTTC. Encoded protein: CASSHWTSGRSYEQYF.

The rearrangement links TRBV29-1 to TRBJ2-2; D not resolved. The V end was cut by 5 bases, the J end by 7 bases, with 5 bases between. The CDR3 length is 10 residues. Germline V gene lookup returns CDR1 SQVTM and CDR2 ANQGSEA. The CDR3 loop reads CSVLVGELFF. The CDR3 nucleotides read TGCAGCGTTTTGGTCGGGGAGCTGTTTTTT.

Many counts were recorded for this clonotype. This sequence joins TRBV4-3 and TRBJ2-1; D is uncertain. Germline V gives CDR1 LGHNA, CDR2 YSLEER. V was cut by 0 bases and J by 6 bases, with 9 bases left in between. The CDR3 length is 14 residues. The CDR3 loop reads CASSQEGISNEQFF. DNA of the CDR3: TGCGCCAGCAGCCAAGAAGGAATCTCCAATGAGCAGTTCTTC.

This clonotype was observed a handful of times. The genes are TRBV28 and TRBJ2-5; weak D call: TRBD1 (6 bases). Germline V gene lookup returns CDR1 MDHEN and CDR2 SYDVKM. The CDR3 has 12 residues. The V end lost 6 bases, the J end lost 6 bases, and 11 bases lay between the germline ends. CDR3 protein: CASRRQAQTQYF. The CDR3, as DNA: TGTGCCAGCAGGAGACAGGCGCAGACCCAGTACTTC. Complete variable domain (other parts from reference TRBV28 and TRBJ2-5): DVKVTQSSRYLVKRTGEKVFLECVQDMDHENMFWYRQDPGLGLRLIYFSYDVKMKEKGDIPEGYSVSREKKERFSLILESASTNQTSMYLCASRRQAQTQYFGPGTRLLVL.

The rearrangement joins TRBV20-1 to TRBJ1-6, with D perhaps matching TRBD1 (5 bases). CDR3 length: 17 residues. Germline V gene sequence: CDR1 DFQATT, CDR2 SNEGSKA (reference sequence). Trimming cost V 4 bases and J 6 bases, with 22 bases left between them. The CDR3 protein is CSAKDRYLGPSNSPLHF. DNA for the CDR3: TGCAGTGCTAAAGACAGATATCTTGGGCCTAGTAATTCACCCCTCCACTTT.

The chain carries TRBV7-2 and TRBJ2-1, with 9 positions matching TRBD2. Germline CDR1 SGHTA, CDR2 FQGNSA. V trimming: 1 base; J trimming: 15 bases; junction bases outside the gene matches: 4. This CDR3 has 12 residues. The CDR3 sequence is CASSLEAGGLFF. The CDR3 coding sequence is TGTGCCAGCAGCTTAGAGGCGGGGGGGTTGTTCTTC.

This rearrangement joins TRBV11-2 to TRBJ2-3; a weak D match, TRBD2 (6 bases). The CDR3 consists of 15 residues. V lost 1 base to trimming and J lost 5 bases, with 13 bases between them. Germline loops: CDR1 SGHAT, CDR2 FQNNGV. The CDR3 is CASSLVGGEVDTQYF. DNA of the CDR3: TGTGCCAGCAGCTTAGTTGGAGGGGAGGTAGATACGCAGTATTTT. The whole variable domain, filled in from reference TRBV11-2 and TRBJ2-3, reads EAGVAQSPRYKIIEKRQSVAFWCNPISGHATLYWYQQILGQGPKLLIQFQNNGVVDDSQLPKDRFSAERLKGVDSTLKIQPAKLEDSAVYLCASSLVGGEVDTQYFGPGTRLTVL.

The gene calls are TRBV12-3 or TRBV12-4 and TRBJ2-3; weak D call: TRBD2 (6 bases). V was clipped by 7 bases and J by 6 bases, with 17 bases between them. The CDR3 has 14 amino acids. DNA of the CDR3: TGTGCCAGCACCGTCCCGGGACTTAGGGATACGCAGTATTTT. This gives the protein CASTVPGLRDTQYF.

The chain is built from TRBV7-9 and TRBJ2-1; 9 nucleotides align to TRBD2. The germline V gene encodes CDR1 SEHNR and CDR2 FQNEAQ (reference sequence). The ends lost 4 bases at V and 4 bases at J; junction bases unmatched: 8. The CDR3 covers 16 residues. CDR3: CASSSGPGLAYNEQFF. In DNA form, the CDR3 reads TGTGCCAGCAGCTCCGGCCCGGGACTAGCTTACAATGAGCAGTTCTTC. The entire variable domain, with the rest obtained from reference TRBV7-9 and TRBJ2-1, is as follows: DTGVSQNPRHKITKRGQNVTFRCDPISEHNRLYWYRQTLGQGPEFLTYFQNEAQLEKSRLLSDRFSAERPKGSFSTLEIQRTEQGDSAMYLCASSSGPGLAYNEQFFGPGTRLTVL.

The chain combines TRBV20-1 with TRBJ2-3, with 10 bases identical to TRBD2. The CDR3 is 14 amino acids. Per the germline V gene, CDR1 is DFQATT and CDR2 is SNEGSKA (reference sequence). Trimming took 4 bases from V and 5 from J; bases not matched to a gene: 6. The CDR3, as DNA: TGCAGTGCTATGGAAGCGGGAGGGTTAGATACGCAGTATTTT. Residues: CSAMEAGGLDTQYF.

This clonotype turned up a few times. The genes are TRBV12-3 or TRBV12-4 and TRBJ1-4; 7 nucleotides match TRBD1. This CDR3 has 14 residues. After removal of 6 bases from V and 10 bases from J, the junction contained 11 bases not matched to a gene. CDR3 in DNA: TGTGCCAGCAGCCATACAACAGGGGCTCGAAAACTGTTTTTT. Its translation is CASSHTTGARKLFF.

The chain carries TRBV5-1 and TRBJ2-5; D remains unclear. In germline, CDR1 is SGHRS, CDR2 YFSETQ. CDR3 length equals 15 residues. V was clipped by 0 bases and J by 5 bases, with 14 bases between them. CDR3 nucleotides: TGCGCCAGCAGCTTGGGACTCGAAAAAGTGGAGACCCAGTACTTC. This translates into CASSLGLEKVETQYF.

This clonotype was observed a handful of times. The chain links TRBV5-1 to TRBJ2-1, with 7 bases that match TRBD2. V gave up 0 bases and J gave up 9 bases; unmatched junction bases: 3. This CDR3 contains 13 residues. Germline CDR1 is SGHRS and CDR2 is YFSETQ. The CDR3 loop is CASSLGTRGEQFF. CDR3 nucleotide sequence: TGCGCCAGCAGCTTGGGGACTAGAGGTGAGCAGTTCTTC.

This clonotype was counted between two and nine times. The J gene is TRBJ2-1, the V gene TRBV12-3 or TRBV12-4; perhaps TRBD2 as D (5 bases). The CDR3 runs to 12 residues. V was shortened by 4 bases and J by 9 bases, with 10 bases between the two germline ends. Written as DNA, the CDR3 is TGTGCCAGCAGTTCGGGGTTCGTTGAGCAGTTCTTC. Translation gives CASSSGFVEQFF.

The chain has TRBV15 and TRBJ1-3; D gene ambiguous. The CDR3 sequence is 16 residues long. V was trimmed by 1 base and J by 2 bases, leaving 12 bases between them. Looked up from germline, CDR1 is LNHNV and CDR2 is YYDKDF (reference sequence). CDR3 in DNA: TGTGCCACCAGCAGAGGACCAAAAGGACCTGGAAACACCATATATTTT. It yields the protein CATSRGPKGPGNTIYF.

This clonotype has just a few counts. This chain links TRBV7-2 with TRBJ2-1; no definite D call. The CDR3 has 14 residues. The V end was cut by 5 bases, the J end by 6 bases, with 14 bases between. In germline, CDR1 is SGHTA, CDR2 FQGNSA. The CDR3 loop is CASSTLRVSNEQFF. CDR3 DNA: TGTGCCAGCAGCACTTTAAGGGTCTCCAATGAGCAGTTCTTC.

This clonotype was recorded at least ten times. V and J are TRBV5-1 and TRBJ1-6; a weak D match, TRBD1 (5 bases). The length of the CDR3 is 14 residues. Germline V gene lookup returns CDR1 SGHRS and CDR2 YFSETQ. V was shortened by 4 bases and J by 9 bases, with 14 bases between the two germline ends. CDR3: CASSPSGRGSPLHF. DNA of the CDR3: TGCGCCAGCAGCCCCTCCGGGAGGGGTTCACCCCTCCACTTT.